This T cell receptor beta chain originates from a study of T cells after yellow fever vaccination. Study results and caveats: Peaking on day 5 versus 15, the secondary response was faster but weaker.

The CDR3 sequence is 14 residues long. The ends were cut back, 1 base at V and 5 bases at J, with 11 bases in the middle. Germline V lookup: CDR1 SGHTA, CDR2 FQGTGA. It was through 5'RACE template switching that TCR cDNA was made, with a universal primer site and UMIs added. TCRdb recomputed calls from the 5' RACE reads with MiXCR, one row per CDR3 protein. The data hold about 360,000 distinct CDR3 sequences, with around 6.5% observed a single time. To note about this clonotype: Its antigen is not identified.

Material: PBMCs, obtained 5 days after the yellow fever booster vaccination. This TCR was sampled from a man aged 25-40 years who received the YFV17D yellow fever vaccine. This chain joins TRBV7-3 and TRBJ2-5; D assignment may be TRBD1 or TRBD2 (5 bases each). The CDR3 loop is CASSLRDGPETQYF. CDR3 sequence (DNA): TGTGCCAGCAGCTTAAGGGACGGGCCGGAGACCCAGTACTTC.